The clone carrying this TCR beta chain was seen a single time. These data come from a study of blood T cell repertoires in COVID-19. Background on the study: Samples taken during acute and convalescent COVID-19 were collected in the United States, Italy and Spain.

There are 13 residues in the CDR3. Germline V gene sequence: CDR1 MNHEY, CDR2 SVGAGI. V was cut by 8 bases and J by 8 bases, with 18 bases left in between. Per the study methods: Amplified reference gene primers provided the basis for estimating nucleated cell counts. Assay: immunoSEQ multiplex PCR; the TCRdb copy retains only in-frame clones and omits some. That table supplies the V and J calls and clone size; D and trimming were determined from the DNA. The sample holds about 140,000 clones; roughly 73% are singletons and the top ten take roughly 9%. The clonotype comes from a woman aged 50 to 60 with active or convalescent COVID-19. Sequencing was performed on peripheral blood. The rearrangement links TRBV6-5 to TRBJ1-2; possibly TRBD1 for D (6 bases). CDR3 DNA sequence: TGTGCCAGCGCCCGGTCAGGGGCAGGCGGCTACACCTTC. Amino acids: CASARSGAGGYTF.